Listed below are T cell receptor beta chains from one sample, sequenced in a study of healthy donors' naive CD4 and CD8 T cells. In TCRdb, the reads were re-called with MiXCR into one record per CDR3 protein. This table has some 190,000 distinct CDR3 sequences, 65% to 80% appearing once. The sequenced sample was naive CD4+ and CD8+ T cells sorted from blood, pooled from several donors. These receptors originate from a pool of human donors in good health; the sample pools cells from several healthy donors. CDR3s include the opening cysteine and the closing phenylalanine or tryptophan. The order of the fields is clone size, V gene, J gene, D gene, CDR3 protein, CDR3 DNA. A D gene is named only where the DNA matches it firmly. Size is omitted from some rows. Given values are once, few, many or a class for expanded clones.

.	TRBV29-1	TRBJ2-7	TRBD1	CSVEDEAETGGQYEQYF	TGCAGCGTTGAAGACGAGGCCGAGACAGGGGGTCAATACGAGCAGTACTTC
.	TRBV29-1	TRBJ2-7	TRBD1	CSVDRQGANEQYF	TGCAGCGTTGATCGGCAGGGGGCGAACGAGCAGTACTTC
.	TRBV6-5	TRBJ2-1	.	CASSYVPGSGNEQFF	TGTGCCAGCAGTTACGTCCCAGGGTCGGGCAATGAGCAGTTCTTC
.	TRBV4-2	TRBJ1-2	TRBD1	CASSIRTGNVYGYTF	TGTGCCAGCAGCATCAGGACAGGGAACGTCTATGGCTACACCTTC
.	TRBV30	TRBJ2-6	TRBD1	CAWSTGDPGANVLTF	TGTGCCTGGAGTACAGGGGATCCTGGGGCCAACGTCCTGACTTTC
.	TRBV15	TRBJ2-1	.	CATSMTSPDEQFF	TGTGCCACCAGTATGACTAGTCCGGATGAGCAGTTCTTC
.	TRBV19	TRBJ2-7	.	CASSISGTYEQYF	TGTGCCAGTAGTATATCGGGGACCTACGAGCAGTACTTC
.	TRBV19	TRBJ2-7	.	CATQRHDGPYEQYF	TGTGCCACTCAAAGACACGACGGGCCCTACGAGCAGTACTTC
few	TRBV6-2/TRBV6-3	TRBJ1-6	TRBD1	CASSYTTGAHSPLHF	TGTGCCAGCAGTTACACGACAGGGGCCCATTCACCCCTCCACTTT
.	TRBV27	TRBJ2-3	.	CAVQGLTDTQYF	TGTGCCGTACAGGGACTCACAGATACGCAGTATTTT
.	TRBV5-5	TRBJ2-5	TRBD1	CASSLWTGVLETQYF	TGTGCCAGCAGCTTGTGGACAGGGGTTTTGGAGACCCAGTACTTC
once	TRBV7-9	TRBJ2-3	.	CASSPPSSDTQYF	TGTGCCAGCAGCCCTCCCAGCTCAGATACGCAGTATTTT
few	TRBV7-3	TRBJ2-3	.	CASSPRVLPATDTQYF	TGTGCCAGCAGCCCGCGGGTCCTTCCTGCCACAGATACGCAGTATTTT
.	TRBV6-5	TRBJ2-7	.	CASSPSLDEGDEQYF	TGTGCCAGCAGTCCCAGCCTAGATGAGGGGGACGAGCAGTACTTC
.	TRBV7-8	TRBJ1-2	TRBD1	CASSLRDRSPYGYTF	TGTGCCAGCAGCTTAAGGGACAGGAGCCCCTATGGCTACACCTTC
once	TRBV28	TRBJ2-3	TRBD2	CASSLAGGYTDTQYF	TGTGCCAGCAGTTTAGCGGGAGGGTACACAGATACGCAGTATTTT
.	TRBV5-6	TRBJ2-3	.	CASSAGTTRRPPQYF	TGTGCCAGCAGCGCCGGGACAACTCGTCGCCCGCCGCAGTATTTT
once	TRBV6-2/TRBV6-3	TRBJ2-1	.	CAGSYQQNNERFF	TGTGCCGGCAGTTACCAGCAGAACAATGAGCGGTTCTTC
.	TRBV5-1	TRBJ2-1	TRBD1	CASSTHRGSSYNEQFF	TGCGCCAGCAGCACCCACAGGGGAAGCTCCTACAATGAGCAGTTCTTC
.	TRBV27	TRBJ2-7	TRBD2	CASSLSSGGFSGTLYEQYF	TGTGCCAGCAGTTTATCGAGCGGAGGGTTTAGCGGGACTCTCTACGAGCAGTACTTC
.	TRBV30	TRBJ2-7	.	CAWSVSVGDTYEQYF	TGTGCCTGGAGTGTATCGGTAGGGGATACCTACGAGCAGTACTTC
few	TRBV19	TRBJ1-5	TRBD1	CASSEGALPSNQPQHF	TGTGCCAGTAGCGAGGGGGCGCTTCCTAGCAATCAGCCCCAGCATTTT
few	TRBV27	TRBJ1-1	.	CASSRFRITEAFF	TGTGCCAGCAGTCGGTTCCGGATAACTGAAGCTTTCTTT
.	TRBV29-1	TRBJ2-7	.	CSGASVDEQYF	TGCAGCGGCGCATCGGTGGACGAGCAGTACTTC
few	TRBV29-1	TRBJ1-2	.	CSVEKVVNYGYTF	TGCAGCGTTGAAAAGGTGGTTAACTATGGCTACACCTTC
.	TRBV2	TRBJ1-5	.	CASSDRGDQPQHF	TGTGCCAGCAGTGACAGGGGTGATCAGCCCCAGCATTTT
.	TRBV29-1	TRBJ2-7	.	CSVADISYEQYF	TGCAGCGTTGCGGACATCTCCTACGAGCAGTACTTC
.	TRBV29-1	TRBJ2-1	TRBD2	CSVSTSGRRNEQFF	TGCAGCGTTTCGACTAGCGGGAGACGCAATGAGCAGTTCTTC
.	TRBV29-1	TRBJ2-5	TRBD1	CSADRAETQYF	TGCAGCGCCGACAGGGCAGAGACCCAGTACTTC
.	TRBV29-1	TRBJ1-2	.	CSVGRGIGGYTF	TGCAGCGTTGGAAGGGGGATCGGTGGCTACACCTTC
.	TRBV29-1	TRBJ1-1	.	CSVVEGQAFF	TGCAGCGTTGTGGAAGGGCAAGCTTTCTTT
once	TRBV27	TRBJ1-1	.	CASRLIGGLTEAFF	TGTGCCAGCAGGCTGATCGGGGGGCTCACTGAAGCTTTCTTT
.	TRBV15	TRBJ1-1	TRBD1	CATSKGSGQGVNTEAFF	TGTGCCACCAGCAAAGGGTCCGGACAGGGGGTGAACACTGAAGCTTTCTTT
.	TRBV18	TRBJ2-5	.	CASSPVNQETQYF	TGTGCCAGCTCCCCAGTGAACCAAGAGACCCAGTACTTC
.	TRBV29-1	TRBJ1-2	.	CSVDRSTRNYGYTF	TGCAGCGTTGATCGTAGTACGAGGAACTATGGCTACACCTTC
.	TRBV19	TRBJ1-2	TRBD1	CASTQTGVHYGYTF	TGTGCCAGTACCCAGACAGGGGTCCACTATGGCTACACCTTC
.	TRBV5-5	TRBJ2-7	.	CASSRADGFYEQYF	TGTGCCAGCAGCCGGGCGGACGGTTTCTACGAGCAGTACTTC
.	TRBV7-8	TRBJ1-1	TRBD1	CASSYYRGSATEAFF	TGTGCCAGCAGCTACTACAGGGGTTCGGCCACTGAAGCTTTCTTT
.	TRBV5-5	TRBJ2-5	TRBD2	CASSFPGLAGTQETQYF	TGTGCCAGCAGCTTTCCGGGACTAGCGGGGACTCAAGAGACCCAGTACTTC
few	TRBV29-1	TRBJ1-1	.	CSVYDSRGAFF	TGCAGCGTGTACGACAGCCGCGGAGCTTTCTTT
.	TRBV2	TRBJ2-3	.	CASSEGSHTDTQYF	TGTGCCAGCAGTGAGGGTAGTCATACAGATACGCAGTATTTT
few	TRBV12-3/TRBV12-4	TRBJ2-1	.	CASSLEASSSNEQFF	TGTGCCAGCAGTTTAGAGGCTAGCAGTTCCAATGAGCAGTTCTTC
once	TRBV27	TRBJ2-7	TRBD2	CASSLLRERTYEQYF	TGTGCCAGCAGTTTGTTGCGGGAGAGAACCTACGAGCAGTACTTC
.	TRBV19	TRBJ2-1	TRBD1	CASSLTGGYNEQFF	TGTGCCAGTAGTCTGACAGGGGGTTACAATGAGCAGTTCTTC
once	TRBV6-5	TRBJ2-5	.	CASRNKYQETQYF	TGTGCCAGCAGGAACAAGTACCAAGAGACCCAGTACTTC
.	TRBV27	TRBJ2-3	TRBD2	CASSGRLAGGPRGPDTQYF	TGTGCCAGCAGTGGGCGACTAGCGGGAGGGCCCCGGGGCCCAGATACGCAGTATTTT
.	TRBV6-2/TRBV6-3	TRBJ1-1	TRBD1	CASSSRQGAIVAFF	TGTGCCAGCAGTTCCAGACAGGGGGCTATAGTGGCTTTCTTT
.	TRBV6-5	TRBJ2-3	.	CASSYLGQHNTDTQYF	TGTGCCAGCAGTTATTTAGGACAGCATAATACAGATACGCAGTATTTT
few	TRBV5-4	TRBJ1-2	.	CASSPEEDYGYTF	TGTGCCAGCAGCCCTGAAGAGGACTATGGCTACACCTTC
.	TRBV29-1	TRBJ1-2	.	CSVGSEGYGYTF	TGCAGCGTTGGATCGGAGGGTTATGGCTACACCTTC
.	TRBV12-3/TRBV12-4	TRBJ1-3	TRBD1	CASSIRDRAGNTIYF	TGTGCCAGCAGTATCCGGGACAGGGCTGGAAACACCATATATTTT
.	TRBV27	TRBJ1-6	TRBD1	CASSIQGAVYSPLHF	TGTGCCAGCAGCATACAGGGGGCGGTTTATTCACCCCTCCACTTT
.	TRBV29-1	TRBJ2-7	.	CSVGAPDEQYF	TGCAGCGTGGGGGCTCCGGACGAGCAGTACTTC
.	TRBV19	TRBJ2-1	TRBD1	CASSITGGSEQFF	TGTGCCAGTAGTATAACAGGGGGATCTGAGCAGTTCTTC
.	TRBV19	TRBJ1-1	.	CASTPWRLNTEAFF	TGTGCCAGTACCCCTTGGAGATTGAACACTGAAGCTTTCTTT
.	TRBV20-1	TRBJ2-1	.	CSATSTGYNEQFF	TGCAGTGCTACGAGTACAGGCTACAATGAGCAGTTCTTC
.	TRBV29-1	TRBJ2-4	TRBD2	CSVQSVNGAGEVKNIQYF	TGCAGCGTCCAGAGTGTGAACGGAGCGGGAGAGGTCAAAAACATTCAGTACTTC
.	TRBV29-1	TRBJ2-7	.	CSVVGSTYEQYF	TGCAGCGTTGTAGGGAGTACCTACGAGCAGTACTTC
once	TRBV15	TRBJ2-3	.	CATSRATAGDTQYF	TGTGCCACCAGCAGAGCGACAGCTGGAGATACGCAGTATTTT